This TCR beta chain comes out of a study of T cell clonotyping in hematopoietic cell transplantation. Sequenced by immunoSEQ multiplex PCR; TCRdb stores in-frame clones only, minus some. The sample has under 30,000 clones; about 90% are singletons. A note on this clone: What it binds is not known.

General observations from the study: Graft donor and pretransplant recipient Inverse Simpson Index values predicted broader posttransplant TCR diversity. CD4 and CD8 repertoire contributions could not be separated without sorting. Pathologically expanded recipient clonotypes increased progressively from day 30 to day 180 as diversity fell.

The V end lost 2 bases, the J end lost 10 bases, and 14 bases lay between the germline ends. From germline, CDR1 is MNHNS and CDR2 SASEGT. The CDR3 has 13 residues. The V call is TRBV6-1, the J call TRBJ1-1; perhaps TRBD1 as D (5 bases). The TCR was taken from a female patient aged 50 to 65 who had an allogeneic stem cell transplant from a related donor, so the T cells may come from the graft donor. Some clones in this sample may be carry-over from other donors' samples. The material sequenced was PBMCs, taken 100 days after allogeneic stem cell transplant. CDR3 in amino acids: CASSETVTERAFF. The DNA of the CDR3 is TGTGCCAGCAGTGAAACTGTGACAGAGCGAGCTTTCTTT.